Listed here are 31 T cell receptor beta chains from one sample, sequenced in a study of beta chain features in type 1 diabetes. Expressed TCRB transcripts were sequenced because the entire RNA isolate underwent reverse transcription. The data were produced by immunoSEQ multiplex PCR, yet TCRdb's version contains in-frame clones alone and is incomplete. The sample includes about 260,000 clones, 68% seen only once; the top ten take 0.053%. The specimen was naive CD4+ T cells from blood. Source of these receptors: a man aged 30-40 years in good health.

The gene calls are TRBV7-2 and TRBJ2-7; unclear D gene. This CDR3 contains 15 residues. V lost 2 bases and J 0 bases, leaving 11 bases between the germline ends. Germline V gene lookup returns CDR1 SGHTA and CDR2 FQGNSA. This chain's CDR3 is CASSLSWASSYEQYF. The CDR3 DNA sequence: TGTGCCAGCAGCTTAAGCTGGGCCAGCTCCTACGAGCAGTACTTC.

The chain joins TRBV6-5 to TRBJ2-7, with D perhaps TRBD1 (5 bases). The V end lost 7 bases, the J end lost 6 bases, and 13 bases lay between the germline ends. This CDR3 spans 12 amino acids. CDR1 and CDR2 from the germline V gene are MNHEY and SVGAGI. The CDR3 nucleotides read TGTGCCAGCACGTCAGGGAACCGCGAGCAGTACTTC. Amino acids: CASTSGNREQYF.

This clone was observed a handful of times. The chain combines TRBV7-2 with TRBJ2-3, with D unresolved. This CDR3 is built from 14 residues. In germline, CDR1 is SGHTA, CDR2 FQGNSA. V lost 3 bases, J lost 5 bases, and 12 bases lay in between. The CDR3, as DNA: TGTGCCAGCAGCTTTCGACCGTGGGTAGATACGCAGTATTTT. Protein: CASSFRPWVDTQYF.

The chain is built from TRBV2 and TRBJ2-7, with no clear D. V was cut by 7 bases and J by 2 bases, with 6 bases left in between. CDR3 size: 11 residues. CDR1 is SNHLY and CDR2 is FYNNEI in the germline V gene. In DNA, the CDR3 is TGTGCCAGCACTTCAGCCTACGAGCAGTACTTC. This sequence encodes CASTSAYEQYF.

The chain links TRBV30 to TRBJ2-7; 7 nucleotides line up with TRBD1. CDR3 length: 14 amino acids. CDR1 is GTSNPN, CDR2 SVGIG, per germline (reference sequence). With 2 bases clipped from V and 2 bases from J, the junction kept 6 bases outside the gene matches. The CDR3 loop reads CAWSFGQAPYEQYF. The CDR3 DNA reads TGTGCCTGGAGTTTTGGACAGGCCCCCTACGAGCAGTACTTC. Based on the CDR3 plus reference TRBV30 and TRBJ2-7, the full variable domain is SQTIHQWPATLVQPVGSPLSLECTVEGTSNPNLYWYRQAAGRGLQLLFYSVGIGQISSEVPQNLSASRPQDRQFILSSKKLLLSDSGFYLCAWSFGQAPYEQYFGPGTRLTVT.

The V and J genes are TRBV11-2 and TRBJ2-7; possibly TRBD1 for D (6 bases). CDR1 and CDR2 from the germline V gene are SGHAT and FQNNGV. The germline V and J ends were trimmed by 5 bases and 5 bases, with 16 bases remaining between them. The CDR3 spans 14 residues. CDR3 in amino acids: CASSIQGMLNEQYF. DNA of the CDR3: TGTGCCAGCAGCATCCAGGGGATGCTGAACGAGCAGTACTTC.

This clone has a single count. The chain links TRBV28 to TRBJ2-3; the D is unclear. The germline V gene has CDR1 MDHEN and CDR2 SYDVKM. CDR3 length: 13 residues. The V gene lost 6 bases and the J gene lost 5 bases, with 12 bases spanning the gap. In DNA, the CDR3 is TGTGCCAGCAGGCCGGGTCCCCAAGATACGCAGTATTTT. It yields the protein CASRPGPQDTQYF.

In this sample, this clone turned up a few times. The rearrangement joins TRBV5-4 to TRBJ2-6; TRBD1 or TRBD2 may be the D gene (5 bases each). The length of the CDR3 is 15 residues. The V gene's germline CDR1 is SGHNT and CDR2 YYREEE (reference sequence). The V and J ends lost 3 bases and 4 bases respectively, with 11 bases between them. CDR3 protein: CASSWPGAGANVLTF. The CDR3 DNA sequence: TGTGCCAGCAGCTGGCCCGGGGCGGGGGCCAACGTCCTGACTTTC.

The chain recombines TRBV6-4 with TRBJ2-1, with 8 positions matching TRBD2. J lost 7 bases, V lost 2 bases, and 7 bases had no gene match. The germline V gene encodes CDR1 MRHNA and CDR2 SNTAGT. There are 15 residues in the CDR3. The CDR3 region has the DNA TGTGCCAGCAGTGACGGGACTAGTCGAGGGAATGAGCAGTTCTTC. Protein sequence: CASSDGTSRGNEQFF.

The chain uses TRBV29-1 and TRBJ2-7; 9 nucleotides align to TRBD2. The CDR3 totals 12 residues. The V gene end was trimmed by 3 bases and the J gene end by 3 bases; junction bases not matched to a gene: 0. The germline CDR1 and CDR2 sequences are SQVTM and ANQGSEA. The CDR3 sequence: CSVDSGGYEQYF. Written as DNA, the CDR3 is TGCAGCGTTGATAGCGGGGGCTACGAGCAGTACTTC.

V is TRBV9 and J is TRBJ1-5; D may be TRBD1 (5 bases). CDR3 length equals 15 residues. The germline V gene has CDR1 SGDLS and CDR2 YYNGEE. V gave up 0 bases and J gave up 1 base, with 8 bases separating them. The CDR3 here is CASSVEPGSNQPQHF. In DNA form, the CDR3 reads TGTGCCAGCAGCGTAGAACCAGGGAGCAATCAGCCCCAGCATTTT. Complete variable domain (other parts from reference TRBV9 and TRBJ1-5): DSGVTQTPKHLITATGQRVTLRCSPRSGDLSVYWYQQSLDQGLQFLIQYYNGEERAKGNILERFSAQQFPDLHSELNLSSLELGDSALYFCASSVEPGSNQPQHFGDGTRLSIL.

The chain couples TRBV2 to TRBJ2-3; D is possibly TRBD1 or TRBD2 (5 bases each). The germline CDR1 and CDR2 sequences are SNHLY and FYNNEI. The CDR3 length is 11 residues. Trimming removed 7 bases from V and 6 bases from J, with 8 bases in between. The CDR3 bases are TGTGCCAGCAATTGGGGGGATACGCAGTATTTT. Residues: CASNWGDTQYF.

CDR3 sequence reads: CASSQEDGRSYEQYF. The DNA for the CDR3 is TGTGCCAGCAGCCAAGAAGACGGACGCTCCTACGAGCAGTACTTC. The rearrangement joins TRBV14 to TRBJ2-7, with D unclear. Trimming stripped 0 bases from V and 0 bases from J, with 9 bases between. The CDR3 totals 15 residues. Germline CDR1 and CDR2: SGHDN and FVKESK.

V and J are TRBV15 and TRBJ1-1, with TRBD1 identical over 8 bases. CDR1 and CDR2 from the germline V gene are LNHNV and YYDKDF (reference sequence). This CDR3 comprises 15 residues. With V trimmed by 1 base and J by 1 base, 2 bases remained unmatched. The CDR3 DNA follows: TGTGCCACCAGCAGAGGACAGGGGACGAACACTGAAGCTTTCTTT. Translated, it gives CATSRGQGTNTEAFF.

The rearrangement uses TRBV29-1 and TRBJ1-1, with D maybe TRBD1 (6 bases). CDR3 length: 12 residues. V lost 2 bases to trimming and J lost 8 bases, with 12 bases between them. Per germline, CDR1 SQVTM and CDR2 ANQGSEA. The CDR3 here is CSVEKGGAEAFF. The CDR3 DNA is TGCAGCGTTGAAAAGGGGGGGGCCGAAGCTTTCTTT.

The V call is TRBV7-2, the J call TRBJ2-5, with D tentatively TRBD1 (5 bases). The CDR3 runs to 16 residues. The V gene's germline CDR1 is SGHTA and CDR2 FQGNSA. The germline V and J ends were trimmed by 5 bases and 9 bases, with 25 bases remaining between them. This CDR3 is CASSPQGLGTASSQYF. DNA of the CDR3: TGTGCCAGCAGCCCCCAGGGCTTGGGTACTGCTTCGTCCCAGTACTTC.

The V call is TRBV29-1, the J call TRBJ2-2; 7 positions agree with TRBD2. Germline CDR1 is SQVTM and CDR2 is ANQGSEA. The CDR3 is made up of 12 amino acids. CDR3 sequence reads: CTGGGHTGELFF. CDR3 in DNA: TGCACCGGGGGAGGGCACACCGGGGAGCTGTTTTTT.

The J gene is TRBJ2-5, the V gene TRBV30; TRBD1 aligns across 7 bases. The CDR3 has 15 residues. V was clipped by 0 bases and J by 4 bases; unmatched bases: 8. Germline V lookup: CDR1 GTSNPN, CDR2 SVGIG (reference sequence). The CDR3 here is CAWSVLRGQGETQYF. CDR3 DNA sequence: TGTGCCTGGAGTGTACTTAGGGGGCAGGGAGAGACCCAGTACTTC.

The V and J genes are TRBV7-9 and TRBJ2-2; D is tentatively TRBD1 or TRBD2 (5 bases each). V was shortened by 4 bases and J by 3 bases, with 18 bases between the two germline ends. Germline CDR1 SEHNR, CDR2 FQNEAQ (reference sequence). This CDR3 comprises 17 residues. In nucleotides, the CDR3 is TGTGCCAGCAGCTCCCAGGTGACAGCCGGGGACACCGGGGAGCTGTTTTTT. Translating it yields CASSSQVTAGDTGELFF.

This clone has only a few counts. J is TRBJ2-2 and V is TRBV29-1; either TRBD1 or TRBD2 may supply D (5 bases each). The germline V and J ends were trimmed by 6 bases and 1 base, with 9 bases remaining between them. Germline CDR1 is SQVTM and CDR2 is ANQGSEA. This CDR3 spans 13 amino acids. CDR3 loop: CSVGTVNTGELFF. DNA of the CDR3: TGCAGCGTGGGGACGGTGAACACCGGGGAGCTGTTTTTT.

This clone occurred once. The J gene is TRBJ1-1, the V gene TRBV6-5; D unresolved. The CDR3 sequence is 15 residues long. Germline CDR1 reads MNHEY; CDR2 reads SVGAGI. V lost 6 bases, J lost 5 bases, and 19 bases lay in between. This chain's CDR3 is CASSLNPTGSTEAFF. In nucleotides, the CDR3 is TGTGCCAGCAGCCTCAATCCCACCGGCAGTACTGAAGCTTTCTTT.

This chain joins TRBV11-2 and TRBJ1-4; D is ambiguous. V dropped 2 bases and J dropped 7 bases, with 11 bases sitting between them. The CDR3 extends over 14 amino acids. In germline, CDR1 is SGHAT, CDR2 FQNNGV. The DNA of the CDR3 is TGTGCCAGCAGCTTACACGGAGACGGTGAAAAACTGTTTTTT. Its protein product is CASSLHGDGEKLFF.

This chain uses TRBV20-1 with TRBJ2-1; D gene uncertain. In germline, CDR1 is DFQATT, CDR2 SNEGSKA (reference sequence). Trimming pared 6 bases from V and 9 bases from J, leaving 9 bases between. This CDR3 contains 10 residues. The CDR3 coding sequence is TGCAGTGCCTCGAATATTGAGCAGTTCTTC. Protein product: CSASNIEQFF.

Points on this clone: Distinct nucleotide sequences in the sample also encode this CDR3. V gene TRBV30 combines with J gene TRBJ2-5; unclear D gene. The CDR3 runs 12 residues. The V and J ends lost 0 bases and 5 bases respectively, with 7 bases between them. Per the germline V gene, CDR1 is GTSNPN and CDR2 is SVGIG (reference sequence). CDR3 coding DNA: TGTGCCTGGAGTGTTTTAGGGGAGACCCAGTACTTC. Translation gives CAWSVLGETQYF.

The chain carries TRBV10-3 and TRBJ2-2, with 7 bases that match TRBD2. The CDR3 extends over 15 amino acids. V gave up 7 bases and J gave up 5 bases; unmatched junction bases: 10. Germline V gene lookup returns CDR1 ENHRY and CDR2 SYGVKD. CDR3 region: CAIKTWDYETGELFF. The CDR3 coding sequence is TGTGCCATCAAAACGTGGGACTACGAAACCGGGGAGCTGTTTTTT.

This clone was seen a handful of times. This chain joins TRBV28 and TRBJ2-2; 12 bases map to TRBD2. V lost 6 bases, J lost 4 bases, and 3 bases stayed unmatched. CDR3 size: 15 residues. In germline, CDR1 is MDHEN, CDR2 SYDVKM. CDR3 amino acids: CASSTLAGGTGELFF. CDR3 nucleotides: TGTGCCAGCAGCACACTAGCGGGAGGCACCGGGGAGCTGTTTTTT.

The CDR3, as DNA: TGCGCCAGCAGCCAAGCGGGGACAGGGGCCTACAATGAGCAGTTCTTC. Its protein product is CASSQAGTGAYNEQFF. The V and J genes are TRBV4-1 and TRBJ2-1; 10 nucleotides align to TRBD1. V lost 1 base to trimming and J lost 2 bases; unmatched junction nucleotides: 2. CDR1 and CDR2 (germline): MGHRA, YSYEKL. This CDR3 contains 16 residues.

The V call is TRBV30, the J call TRBJ2-7, with 15 nucleotides matching TRBD2. Germline loops: CDR1 GTSNPN, CDR2 SVGIG (reference sequence). CDR3 size: 19 residues. Unmatched junction bases numbered 15, after V lost 1 base and J lost 5 bases. The CDR3 nucleotides are TGTGCCTGGAGTGACACCAACTGGACTAGCGGGAGGGCCTTGGACGAGCAGTACTTC. This codes for CAWSDTNWTSGRALDEQYF.

The gene calls are TRBV18 and TRBJ2-7, with D tentatively TRBD1 or TRBD2 (5 bases each). The CDR3 loop spans 16 amino acids. The V and J ends lost 1 base and 4 bases respectively, with 17 bases between them. Germline CDR1 is KGHSH and CDR2 is LQKENI. As DNA, the CDR3 is TGTGCCAGCTCACCACTGGTTGGCGACGGGGCTTACGAGCAGTACTTC. As protein: CASSPLVGDGAYEQYF.

This chain joins TRBV6-5 and TRBJ2-7, with D perhaps TRBD1 (7 bases). V was pared by 5 bases and J by 2 bases, with 16 bases between. This CDR3 region has 15 residues. Germline V gene data show CDR1 as MNHEY and CDR2 as SVGAGI. The CDR3 loop reads CASSRTGDSAYEQYF. DNA of the CDR3: TGTGCCAGCAGTCGGACGGGGGACAGCGCCTACGAGCAGTACTTC.

This clone came up once. The chain uses TRBV30 and TRBJ1-5, with a possible D match to TRBD1 (5 bases). The germline V gene has CDR1 GTSNPN and CDR2 SVGIG (reference sequence). The CDR3 contains 15 residues. With 2 bases removed from V and 2 bases from J, the gap between germline ends came to 13 bases. As DNA, the CDR3 is TGTGCCTGGAGTCCTGGGCAGGGAGGCAATCAGCCCCAGCATTTT. Amino acid sequence: CAWSPGQGGNQPQHF. Complete variable domain (other parts from reference TRBV30 and TRBJ1-5): SQTIHQWPATLVQPVGSPLSLECTVEGTSNPNLYWYRQAAGRGLQLLFYSVGIGQISSEVPQNLSASRPQDRQFILSSKKLLLSDSGFYLCAWSPGQGGNQPQHFGDGTRLSIL.